Below are 18 T cell receptor beta chains sequenced from a single sample in a study of identical twins. TCRdb used MiXCR to reprocess the 5' RACE reads, holding one entry per CDR3 protein. This table holds 200,000 or so distinct CDR3 sequences, under 10% found once. This sample also belongs to another study, concerning yellow fever vaccine responses in identical twins.

Sequenced sample: memory (CD45RO+) T cells sorted from blood. The receptors come from a woman in her late teens or twenties in good health.

The chain employs TRBV6-1 and TRBJ2-2; 8 bases map to TRBD1. The V segment lost 8 bases and the J segment 4 bases; nucleotides outside the gene matches: 9. Germline V gene lookup returns CDR1 MNHNS and CDR2 SASEGT. CDR3 size: 15 residues. Here the CDR3 reads CASQTAGGGTGELFF. The CDR3 coding sequence is TGTGCCAGCCAAACGGCAGGGGGCGGCACCGGGGAGCTGTTTTTT.

The J gene is TRBJ2-1, the V gene TRBV5-1; 13 bases match TRBD2. Trimming removed 8 bases from V and 7 bases from J; junction bases left unmatched: 9. The CDR3 consists of 15 residues. Per germline, CDR1 SGHRS and CDR2 YFSETQ. The CDR3 nucleotides read TGCGCCAGTCGGTCCGGGACTAGCGGGGTAAATGAGCAGTTCTTC. It yields the protein CASRSGTSGVNEQFF.

The chain uses TRBV28 and TRBJ2-7; 12 nucleotides align to TRBD2. Trimming took 9 bases from V and 0 from J; bases not matched to a gene: 24. Germline loops: CDR1 MDHEN, CDR2 SYDVKM. This CDR3 comprises 21 residues. CDR3 nucleotides: TGTGCCAGGAGCTTGGCCCTAAATCCCGGGACTAGCGGGTGGAGCTCCTACGAGCAGTACTTC. This encodes CARSLALNPGTSGWSSYEQYF.

This clonotype has only a few counts. This rearrangement joins TRBV20-1 to TRBJ2-4; the D call may be TRBD1 or TRBD2 (5 bases each). Trimming took 6 bases from V and 0 from J, leaving 15 bases between them. The germline V gene has CDR1 DFQATT and CDR2 SNEGSKA (reference sequence). The CDR3 has 15 amino acids. CDR3 protein: CSAERDPIAKNIQYF. CDR3 nucleotide sequence: TGCAGTGCCGAAAGGGACCCAATAGCCAAAAACATTCAGTACTTC.

This chain connects TRBV12-3 or TRBV12-4 to TRBJ2-7, with D maybe TRBD2 (5 bases). V lost 4 bases and J 6 bases, leaving 22 bases between the germline ends. This CDR3 comprises 16 residues. The CDR3 nucleotides are TGTGCCAGCAGTTACGCGACAAATCGGGGTTCCAGCGAGCAGTACTTC. Translation: CASSYATNRGSSEQYF.

J is TRBJ2-2 and V is TRBV30; a possible D gene is TRBD1 (5 bases). Trimming shortened V by 4 bases and J by 3 bases, and 18 bases separated the two germline ends. Per the germline V gene, CDR1 is GTSNPN and CDR2 is SVGIG (reference sequence). CDR3 length equals 16 residues. This chain's CDR3 is CAWMAKGKGHTGELFF. The CDR3 bases are TGTGCCTGGATGGCGAAGGGGAAGGGGCACACCGGGGAGCTGTTTTTT.

This clonotype was detected a few times. The CDR3 sequence: CASSLQRDSPYNEQFF. The CDR3 coding sequence is TGTGCCAGCAGCTTGCAACGGGACAGCCCCTACAATGAGCAGTTCTTC. The chain combines TRBV5-6 with TRBJ2-1; TRBD1 matches 7 bases. V shed 1 base and J 2 bases; nucleotides not matched to a gene: 6. CDR1 is SGHDT, CDR2 YYEEEE, per germline. There are 16 residues in the CDR3.

This clonotype has ten or more counts. The chain joins TRBV12-3 or TRBV12-4 to TRBJ2-3; 9 nucleotides line up with TRBD1. Trimming cost V 8 bases and J 5 bases; bases outside gene matches: 11. CDR3 length equals 15 residues. Here the CDR3 DNA reads TGTGCCAGCTCTCGGGACAGGGTAGAGGGAGATACGCAGTATTTT. Amino acids: CASSRDRVEGDTQYF.

This clonotype was picked up many times. The chain uses TRBV20-1 and TRBJ1-4; D gene unclear. This CDR3 is built from 13 residues. V was clipped by 6 bases and J by 5 bases, with 13 bases between them. Germline CDR1 is DFQATT and CDR2 is SNEGSKA (reference sequence). CDR3 region: CSARGSGNEKLFF. The CDR3 DNA reads as TGCAGTGCCCGAGGGTCGGGAAATGAAAAACTGTTTTTT.

This clonotype was counted only a few times. The V and J genes are TRBV6-2 or TRBV6-3 and TRBJ2-7; D possibly matches TRBD1 or TRBD2 (5 bases each). CDR3 length: 13 amino acids. The germline V and J ends were trimmed by 8 bases and 0 bases, with 11 bases remaining between them. The germline CDR1 and CDR2 sequences are MNHEY and SVGEGT. This CDR3 is CASGDLSSYEQYF. CDR3 sequence (DNA): TGTGCCAGCGGGGACCTAAGCTCCTACGAGCAGTACTTC.

This clonotype has a handful of counts. The rearrangement joins TRBV5-6 to TRBJ2-2; 8 positions agree with TRBD2. Per germline, CDR1 SGHDT and CDR2 YYEEEE. V shed 3 bases and J 4 bases; nucleotides not matched to a gene: 8. The CDR3 loop spans 16 amino acids. The CDR3 DNA follows: TGTGCCAGCAGCTCATGGGGGACTAGTATCACCGGGGAGCTGTTTTTT. Its translation is CASSSWGTSITGELFF.

The V call is TRBV7-6, the J call TRBJ1-3, with D possibly being TRBD1 (5 bases). The CDR3 loop spans 17 amino acids. V was trimmed by 2 bases and J by 2 bases, leaving 16 bases between them. Per the germline V gene, CDR1 is SGHVS and CDR2 is FNYEAQ. Written as DNA, the CDR3 is TGTGCCAGCAGCTTAAATCCCCTTCGACAGCCTGGAAACACCATATATTTT. Amino acids: CASSLNPLRQPGNTIYF.

Only a few counts were recorded for this clonotype. The V call is TRBV2, the J call TRBJ2-3; TRBD1 matches 8 bases. V lost 5 bases to trimming and J lost 0 bases; unmatched junction nucleotides: 7. Germline V CDR1 and CDR2: SNHLY, FYNNEI. The CDR3 length is 16 residues. CDR3 region: CASSKGQASSTDTQYF. CDR3 DNA sequence: TGTGCCAGCAGTAAGGGACAGGCCTCAAGCACAGATACGCAGTATTTT.

The sample holds many counts of this clonotype. The chain joins TRBV28 to TRBJ2-1; 14 positions agree with TRBD2. Germline V CDR1 and CDR2: MDHEN, SYDVKM. V gave up 6 bases and J gave up 8 bases; unmatched junction bases: 9. CDR3 length equals 16 residues. CDR3 nucleotide sequence: TGTGCCAGCAGCTTAGAGACTAGCGGGAGGGCCCATGAGCAGTTCTTC. Its protein is CASSLETSGRAHEQFF. The full variable domain, in which reference TRBV28 and TRBJ2-1 provide the parts outside the CDR3, is DVKVTQSSRYLVKRTGEKVFLECVQDMDHENMFWYRQDPGLGLRLIYFSYDVKMKEKGDIPEGYSVSREKKERFSLILESASTNQTSMYLCASSLETSGRAHEQFFGPGTRLTVL.

This clonotype was observed a handful of times. The rearrangement uses TRBV7-6 and TRBJ2-7, with unresolved D. Between the trimmed V and J ends, which lost 1 base and 5 bases, there was a span of 12 bases. The CDR3 has 14 amino acids. Germline-derived CDR1 and CDR2 are SGHVS and FNYEAQ. CDR3 sequence: CASSLVDLRDEQYF. The CDR3 region has the DNA TGTGCCAGCAGCTTAGTGGACCTTCGGGACGAGCAGTACTTC.

V gene TRBV11-2 combines with J gene TRBJ1-1, with D possibly TRBD1 on 5 matching bases. Trimming cost V 3 bases and J 2 bases, with 10 bases left between them. Looked up from germline, CDR1 is SGHAT and CDR2 is FQNNGV. The CDR3 runs 14 residues. In DNA, the CDR3 is TGTGCCAGCAGCTTGCGGGGGACCAACACTGAAGCTTTCTTT. It codes for CASSLRGTNTEAFF.

This clonotype was seen a handful of times. The chain employs TRBV5-5 and TRBJ2-7; maybe TRBD1 (6 bases). The ends were cut back, 2 bases at V and 3 bases at J, with 12 bases in the middle. CDR3 length equals 14 residues. CDR1 is SGHKS, CDR2 YYEKEE, per germline (reference sequence). CDR3 sequence reads: CASSLRDTDYEQYF. The CDR3 DNA follows: TGTGCCAGCAGCTTACGGGACACCGACTACGAGCAGTACTTC.

The chain couples TRBV30 to TRBJ2-7; maybe TRBD2 (5 bases). V lost 0 bases and J lost 7, with 13 bases in between. Germline V gene data show CDR1 as GTSNPN and CDR2 as SVGIG (reference sequence). The CDR3 runs to 13 residues. The CDR3: CAWSVQPGGEQYF. Here the CDR3 DNA reads TGTGCCTGGAGTGTACAGCCTGGCGGGGAGCAGTACTTC. The complete variable domain, with remaining parts taken from reference TRBV30 and TRBJ2-7, reads SQTIHQWPATLVQPVGSPLSLECTVEGTSNPNLYWYRQAAGRGLQLLFYSVGIGQISSEVPQNLSASRPQDRQFILSSKKLLLSDSGFYLCAWSVQPGGEQYFGPGTRLTVT.